This T cell receptor beta chain was sequenced for a study of technical replicates of blood from a handful of donors. Trimming took 3 bases from V and 2 from J, leaving 11 bases between them. Germline V gives CDR1 MNHEY, CDR2 SMNVEV (reference sequence). The CDR3 covers 15 residues. Turning to this clone: Other nucleotide sequences in the sample specify the same CDR3.

Sequencing was performed with immunoSEQ multiplex PCR; in TCRdb, only in-frame clones are kept and a portion is missing. This sample carries about 100,000 clones, roughly 95% of them seen once, and the ten largest clones take roughly 0.21%. This TCR derives from a human donor in good health. Specimen: T cells isolated from PBMCs. The chain is built from TRBV27 and TRBJ2-1; D is possibly TRBD2 (6 bases). CDR3 DNA: TGTGCCAGCAGTTTGGAGGGATTACCCTACAATGAGCAGTTCTTC. It specifies CASSLEGLPYNEQFF.